These 31 T cell receptor beta chains share one sample of origin, sequenced in a study of cytomegalovirus exposure and HLA in healthy donors. A multiplex PCR was run with 60 Vbeta primers and 13 Jbeta primers. Libraries were prepared by immunoSEQ multiplex PCR; TCRdb keeps only in-frame clonotypes and omits some of them. The table lists around 220,000 clones, roughly 80% of them singletons. Source material: PBMCs. The receptors come from a girl under 10 years old in good health and CMV-seronegative.

This chain's CDR3 is CASSLKYGGGQGNYGYTF. The DNA of the CDR3 is TGTGCCAGCAGCTTAAAGTATGGAGGTGGACAGGGGAACTATGGCTACACCTTC. The rearrangement joins TRBV7-9 to TRBJ1-2; 9 bases match TRBD1. Trimming at V came to 2 bases and at J to 2 bases, leaving 12 bases not matched to a gene. Looked up from germline, CDR1 is SEHNR and CDR2 is FQNEAQ (reference sequence). This CDR3 region has 18 residues.

The rearrangement joins TRBV25-1 to TRBJ1-3; D is unresolved. Deletions cut 8 bases from V and 4 bases from J, with 15 bases between. Germline V gene lookup returns CDR1 MGHDK and CDR2 SYGVNS. The CDR3 spans 14 residues. The CDR3 nucleotides are TGTGCCAGCTCAAATAGCGGGGAAGGAAACACCATATATTTT. Its protein product is CASSNSGEGNTIYF.

This clone occurred once. V gene TRBV10-2 combines with J gene TRBJ1-1; 8 bases align to TRBD1. Germline lookup yields CDR1 WSHSY and CDR2 SAAADI. The CDR3 runs to 16 residues. Losses at the gene ends were 0 bases for V and 3 bases for J; bases not matched to a gene: 6. The CDR3: CASSESRQGYHTEAFF. For the CDR3, the DNA is TGCGCCAGCAGTGAGTCTAGACAGGGGTATCACACTGAAGCTTTCTTT.

The V call is TRBV6-6, the J call TRBJ1-2; weak D call: TRBD1 (6 bases). Germline V gene sequence: CDR1 MNHNY, CDR2 SVGAGI (reference sequence). This CDR3 is 15 amino acids long. V lost 7 bases and J lost 4, with 19 bases in between. CDR3 sequence (DNA): TGTGCCAGCACTGCAGGGGCTGGGGTGTTCTATGGCTACACCTTC. This translates into CASTAGAGVFYGYTF.

V gene TRBV19 combines with J gene TRBJ2-3, with 7 bases matching TRBD1. CDR3 size: 13 residues. Trimming at V came to 6 bases and at J to 4 bases, leaving 4 bases not matched to a gene. The germline V gene has CDR1 LNHDA and CDR2 SQIVND (reference sequence). The CDR3 loop is CASRQGEADTQYF. The CDR3, as DNA: TGTGCCAGTAGGCAGGGGGAAGCAGATACGCAGTATTTT.

The sample holds one count of this clone. The chain links TRBV5-1 to TRBJ2-7; no firm D call. The ends were cut back, 0 bases at V and 5 bases at J, with 12 bases in the middle. There are 14 residues in the CDR3. Germline CDR1 is SGHRS and CDR2 is YFSETQ. The CDR3 loop reads CASSLGGGRNEQYF. The CDR3 DNA sequence: TGCGCCAGCAGCTTGGGAGGCGGTCGGAACGAGCAGTACTTC.

This clone was counted a few times. This chain joins TRBV5-1 and TRBJ2-7, with D possibly being TRBD2 (7 bases). The CDR3 covers 15 residues. Germline CDR1 is SGHRS and CDR2 is YFSETQ. V was cut by 4 bases and J by 3 bases, with 17 bases left in between. CDR3 DNA sequence: TGCGCCAGCAGCCAGGCCACGGGGGGCGACTACGAGCAGTACTTC. It encodes CASSQATGGDYEQYF.

This clone was detected only once. The rearrangement joins TRBV5-1 to TRBJ2-5, with 7 positions matching TRBD1. This CDR3 contains 17 residues. Per the germline V gene, CDR1 is SGHRS and CDR2 is YFSETQ. V lost 1 base to trimming and J lost 3 bases; unmatched junction nucleotides: 12. This CDR3 reads CASSLSLSGTVKETQYF. The DNA of the CDR3 is TGCGCCAGCAGCTTGAGCCTCTCCGGGACAGTAAAAGAGACCCAGTACTTC.

This chain links TRBV5-1 with TRBJ1-1; the D is unclear. V was trimmed by 2 bases and J by 0 bases, leaving 8 bases between them. CDR3 length equals 14 residues. Per germline, CDR1 SGHRS and CDR2 YFSETQ. The CDR3 DNA is TGCGCCAGCAGCTTCGCCGGGGTGAACACTGAAGCTTTCTTT. Translated: CASSFAGVNTEAFF.

The rearrangement uses TRBV2 and TRBJ2-1; the D gene is possibly TRBD2 (5 bases). Trimming removed 7 bases at V and 10 bases at J, with 23 bases between. The CDR3 extends over 15 amino acids. Germline V lookup: CDR1 SNHLY, CDR2 FYNNEI. The CDR3 DNA reads TGTGCCAGCAAGGTCAGGACTCTTGACCCGGGGGAGCAGTTCTTC. This encodes CASKVRTLDPGEQFF.

The chain is built from TRBV2 and TRBJ2-5, with 7 bases identical to TRBD1. Germline-derived CDR1 and CDR2 are SNHLY and FYNNEI. J gave up 4 bases and V 4 bases, and 9 bases lay outside the gene matches. The CDR3 runs to 15 residues. CDR3 amino acids: CASSVRDRVSETQYF. CDR3 bases: TGTGCCAGCAGTGTAAGAGACAGGGTTTCAGAGACCCAGTACTTC.

V usage is TRBV5-1 and J usage is TRBJ2-6; D is uncertain. Trimming pared 0 bases from V and 9 bases from J, leaving 7 bases between. CDR1 is SGHRS, CDR2 YFSETQ, per germline. The CDR3 runs 13 residues. CDR3 loop: CASSLGPGNVLTF. CDR3 DNA: TGCGCCAGCAGCTTGGGCCCCGGCAACGTCCTGACTTTC. Full variable domain (remainder filled in from reference TRBV5-1 and TRBJ2-6): KAGVTQTPRYLIKTRGQQVTLSCSPISGHRSVSWYQQTPGQGLQFLFEYFSETQRNKGNFPGRFSGRQFSNSRSEMNVSTLELGDSALYLCASSLGPGNVLTFGAGSRLTVL.

The chain couples TRBV6-1 to TRBJ2-7; 7 bases are a match to TRBD2. The CDR3 is 13 residues long. In germline, CDR1 is MNHNS, CDR2 SASEGT. V was pared by 7 bases and J by 4 bases, with 7 bases of the junction left unmatched. This CDR3 is CASTGGREYEQYF. Here the CDR3 DNA reads TGTGCCAGCACGGGCGGGAGAGAATACGAGCAGTACTTC.

Points on this clone: An end of the junction differs from the germline gene, which may be a read error. The rearrangement links TRBV20-1 to TRBJ1-1; a weak D match, TRBD1 (5 bases). This CDR3 comprises 10 residues. From germline, CDR1 is DFQATT and CDR2 SNEGSKA (reference sequence). CDR3 bases: TGCAGTGCTATTGGTCAGGGTGGTATCTTT. Translation: CSAIGQGGIF.

This rearrangement joins TRBV6-5 to TRBJ1-1, with 9 bases matching TRBD1. Germline values: CDR1 MNHEY, CDR2 SVGAGI. With V trimmed by 4 bases and J by 1 base, 4 bases remained unmatched. This CDR3 is 15 amino acids long. The CDR3 sequence is CASSSQGQGNTEAFF. CDR3 nucleotide sequence: TGTGCCAGCAGTTCCCAGGGACAGGGGAACACTGAAGCTTTCTTT.

V gene TRBV7-2 combines with J gene TRBJ2-1, with 9 positions matching TRBD2. The junction had 11 bases not matched to a gene; V was cut back by 5 bases and J by 9 bases. The length of the CDR3 is 15 residues. Germline assignment: CDR1 SGHTA and CDR2 FQGNSA. CDR3 protein: CASSLQGLARGEQFF. CDR3 bases: TGTGCCAGCAGCCTGCAGGGACTAGCAAGGGGTGAGCAGTTCTTC.

The chain uses TRBV7-9 and TRBJ2-7; 8 positions agree with TRBD1. CDR3 length: 14 amino acids. After removal of 5 bases from V and 5 bases from J, the junction contained 8 bases not matched to a gene. Germline V gives CDR1 SEHNR, CDR2 FQNEAQ (reference sequence). The CDR3 loop is CASSITGGINEQYF. The CDR3 DNA reads as TGTGCCAGCAGCATTACAGGGGGAATCAACGAGCAGTACTTC.

The DNA of the CDR3 is TGTGCCAGCAGCGCGGGACAGGGATCCTACGAGCAGTACTTC. Encoded protein: CASSAGQGSYEQYF. The chain couples TRBV5-5 to TRBJ2-7; 9 positions match TRBD1. V dropped 4 bases and J dropped 1; count of bases not matched to a gene: 3. This CDR3 comprises 14 residues. The germline CDR1 and CDR2 sequences are SGHKS and YYEKEE (reference sequence). The whole variable domain, remainder taken from reference TRBV5-5 and TRBJ2-7, is DAGVTQSPTHLIKTRGQQVTLRCSPISGHKSVSWYQQVLGQGPQFIFQYYEKEERGRGNFPDRFSARQFPNYSSELNVNALLLGDSALYLCASSAGQGSYEQYFGPGTRLTVT.

The genes are TRBV27 and TRBJ2-3, with D possibly TRBD2 on 6 matching bases. The CDR3 totals 15 residues. The V gene lost 6 bases and the J gene lost 2 bases, with 15 bases spanning the gap. CDR1 is MNHEY, CDR2 SMNVEV, per germline (reference sequence). CDR3 loop: CASRGGAGPTDTQYF. The CDR3 coding sequence is TGTGCCAGCAGGGGTGGTGCGGGACCCACAGATACGCAGTATTTT.

The chain uses TRBV2 and TRBJ1-4; possibly TRBD1 for D (5 bases). V was clipped by 6 bases and J by 8 bases, with 25 bases between them. The CDR3 sequence is 17 residues long. The germline V gene has CDR1 SNHLY and CDR2 FYNNEI. The CDR3 loop reads CASSPPGGAVLKEKLFF. CDR3 sequence (DNA): TGTGCCAGCAGCCCCCCGGGGGGTGCGGTACTGAAAGAAAAACTGTTTTTT.

The chain is built from TRBV6-1 and TRBJ2-4; no clear D. V dropped 1 base and J dropped 0 bases, with 7 bases sitting between them. Germline lookup yields CDR1 MNHNS and CDR2 SASEGT. The CDR3 runs to 15 residues. The CDR3 is CASSEVPGAKNIQYF. The CDR3 coding sequence is TGTGCCAGCAGTGAAGTACCCGGAGCCAAAAACATTCAGTACTTC.

The chain joins TRBV2 to TRBJ2-1; tentatively, D is TRBD1 (6 bases). The CDR3 contains 14 residues. V lost 6 bases and J lost 10, with 19 bases in between. The V gene's germline CDR1 is SNHLY and CDR2 FYNNEI. CDR3 DNA: TGTGCCAGCAGCCTCGGACAGTCCTCGGGCGAGCAGTTCTTC. Its translation is CASSLGQSSGEQFF. Looking up the rest from reference TRBV2 and TRBJ2-1 gives the full variable domain: EPEVTQTPSHQVTQMGQEVILRCVPISNHLYFYWYRQILGQKVEFLVSFYNNEISEKSEIFDDQFSVERPDGSNFTLKIRSTKLEDSAMYFCASSLGQSSGEQFFGPGTRLTVL.

This chain uses TRBV18 with TRBJ2-7, with 12 positions matching TRBD2. This CDR3 is built from 15 residues. J lost 3 bases, V lost 4 bases, and 4 bases had no gene match. Germline V gene sequence: CDR1 KGHSH, CDR2 LQKENI. CDR3 coding DNA: TGTGCCAGCTCACTGACGACTAGCGGGAGCTACGAGCAGTACTTC. The encoded protein is CASSLTTSGSYEQYF.

The chain combines TRBV7-2 with TRBJ1-3; no firm D call. The ends were cut back, 2 bases at V and 7 bases at J, with 12 bases in the middle. Germline V gene lookup returns CDR1 SGHTA and CDR2 FQGNSA. The CDR3 totals 14 residues. The CDR3 sequence is CASSLIFGGNTIYF. The CDR3 DNA sequence: TGTGCCAGCAGCTTAATTTTCGGCGGTAACACCATATATTTT.

This sequence joins TRBV18 and TRBJ1-5; 8 nucleotides align to TRBD1. CDR1 is KGHSH, CDR2 LQKENI, per germline. The V and J ends lost 8 bases and 7 bases, in that order; junction bases with no gene match: 10. The CDR3 extends over 14 amino acids. CDR3 nucleotides: TGTGCCAGCCGCGGACAGGGAGACGGGCAGCCCCAGCATTTT. This encodes CASRGQGDGQPQHF.

V is TRBV4-1 and J is TRBJ1-1; TRBD1 might be the D (6 bases). CDR1 and CDR2 from the germline V gene are MGHRA and YSYEKL. V was pared by 0 bases and J by 0 bases, with 11 bases between. The CDR3 runs 16 residues. The CDR3 protein is CASSQEKGGLNTEAFF. In DNA form, the CDR3 reads TGCGCCAGCAGCCAAGAAAAGGGGGGGCTGAACACTGAAGCTTTCTTT.

The chain uses TRBV27 and TRBJ1-4, with a weak D call TRBD1 (6 bases). The germline CDR1 and CDR2 sequences are MNHEY and SMNVEV (reference sequence). The germline V and J ends were trimmed by 2 bases and 3 bases, with 7 bases remaining between them. The CDR3 extends over 14 amino acids. The CDR3 sequence is CASSLQGPNEKLFF. CDR3 coding DNA: TGTGCCAGCAGTTTACAGGGGCCTAATGAAAAACTGTTTTTT. Full variable domain (remainder filled in from reference TRBV27 and TRBJ1-4): EAQVTQNPRYLITVTGKKLTVTCSQNMNHEYMSWYRQDPGLGLRQIYYSMNVEVTDKGDVPEGYKVSRKEKRNFPLILESPSPNQTSLYFCASSLQGPNEKLFFGSGTQLSVL.

This clone has more than one count but fewer than ten. The gene calls are TRBV18 and TRBJ2-3; unclear D gene. CDR1 is KGHSH, CDR2 LQKENI, per germline. Trimming stripped 3 bases from V and 5 bases from J, with 3 bases between. This CDR3 has 11 residues. The CDR3 here is CASSPRDTQYF. The CDR3 nucleotides read TGTGCCAGCTCACCGCGAGATACGCAGTATTTT.

CDR3 bases: TGCGCCAGCAGCCAAGATTCAGGGTGGTACGAGCAGTACTTC. Its protein product is CASSQDSGWYEQYF. The genes are TRBV4-1 and TRBJ2-7; tentative D call: TRBD1 (5 bases). The CDR3 spans 14 residues. V gave up 0 bases and J gave up 4 bases, with 10 bases separating them. Germline V CDR1 and CDR2: MGHRA, YSYEKL.

The chain has TRBV4-1 and TRBJ2-3, with D perhaps matching TRBD2 (5 bases). Trimming removed 4 bases from V and 10 bases from J, with 12 bases in between. Per the germline V gene, CDR1 is MGHRA and CDR2 is YSYEKL. This CDR3 has 12 amino acids. The CDR3 region has the DNA TGCGCCAGCAGCCCGACTAAGTATCCGCAGTATTTT. Encoded protein: CASSPTKYPQYF.

A word on this clone: At one end, the junction sequence differs from germline, possibly due to a read error. The genes are TRBV6-5 and TRBJ2-3; D gene ambiguous. CDR1 is MNHEY, CDR2 SVGAGI, per germline. The CDR3 is 11 amino acids. DNA for the CDR3: TGTGCCAGCGGTTACCAGGATACGCAGTATTTT. As protein: CASGYQDTQYF.